The 24 T cell receptor beta chains below were found in one sample sequenced in a study of beta chain features in type 1 diabetes. Study conclusions and caveats: Moderate but significant shortening of TCRB CDR3s was recorded in all four CD4+ subsets from Type 1 diabetes patients.

The study reverse transcribed the entire isolated RNA, so it sequenced expressed TCRB transcripts. Sequencing was performed with immunoSEQ multiplex PCR; in TCRdb, only in-frame clones are kept and a portion is missing. The sample lists more than 300,000 clones; around 8.5% were seen once. Their target antigens are unknown. The specimen was central memory CD4+ T cells from blood. Receptor source: a man aged 25 to 40 with type 1 diabetes.

The table lists this clone with a few counts. The rearrangement joins TRBV27 to TRBJ1-4; no definite D call. V was trimmed by 5 bases and J by 0 bases, leaving 7 bases between them. Germline lookup yields CDR1 MNHEY and CDR2 SMNVEV (reference sequence). CDR3 length equals 14 residues. CDR3 residues: CASSKDATNEKLFF. Written as DNA, the CDR3 is TGTGCCAGCAGTAAGGATGCAACTAATGAAAAACTGTTTTTT.

This clone was seen a handful of times. The chain employs TRBV5-1 and TRBJ2-5; unclear D gene. The V end lost 1 base, the J end lost 1 base, and 8 bases lay between the germline ends. Germline CDR1 and CDR2: SGHRS and YFSETQ. This CDR3 spans 14 amino acids. The CDR3 DNA follows: TGCGCCAGCAGCTTGACGAGCTCCCAAGAGACCCAGTACTTC. This translates into CASSLTSSQETQYF.

Many counts were recorded for this clone. The genes are TRBV6-1 and TRBJ2-3; 7 bases align to TRBD1. The germline V gene has CDR1 MNHNS and CDR2 SASEGT. V lost 6 bases, J lost 4 bases, and 1 base stayed unmatched. The CDR3 has 12 amino acids. CDR3 sequence reads: CASSDRADTQYF. CDR3 DNA sequence: TGTGCCAGCAGCGACAGGGCAGATACGCAGTATTTT.

This clone was picked up a small number of times. The chain joins TRBV7-9 to TRBJ2-2, with D tentatively TRBD2 (6 bases). With 1 base removed from V and 5 bases from J, the gap between germline ends came to 8 bases. This CDR3 is 14 amino acids long. Germline V gene data show CDR1 as SEHNR and CDR2 as FQNEAQ (reference sequence). CDR3 nucleotide sequence: TGTGCCAGCAGCTTAGGCGGGGTAACCGGGGAGCTGTTTTTT. Its protein is CASSLGGVTGELFF. The entire variable domain, with the rest obtained from reference TRBV7-9 and TRBJ2-2, is as follows: DTGVSQNPRHKITKRGQNVTFRCDPISEHNRLYWYRQTLGQGPEFLTYFQNEAQLEKSRLLSDRFSAERPKGSFSTLEIQRTEQGDSAMYLCASSLGGVTGELFFGEGSRLTVL.

There are a few counts of this clone. This chain uses TRBV7-8 with TRBJ1-1, with D unclear. In germline, CDR1 is SGHVS, CDR2 FQNEAQ. This CDR3 contains 15 residues. The V end lost 0 bases, the J end lost 2 bases, and 10 bases lay between the germline ends. This CDR3 reads CASSLANPGNTEAFF. CDR3 DNA sequence: TGTGCCAGCAGCTTAGCGAACCCAGGTAACACTGAAGCTTTCTTT.

The rearrangement joins TRBV4-3 to TRBJ2-1; 10 bases align to TRBD2. The CDR3 has 17 residues. Germline CDR1 is LGHNA and CDR2 is YSLEER. V trimming: 4 bases; J trimming: 10 bases; junction bases outside the gene matches: 16. The CDR3 reads CASSRSSGLAEKKEQFF. DNA for the CDR3: TGCGCCAGCAGCCGAAGCTCCGGACTAGCGGAGAAAAAGGAGCAGTTCTTC.

This chain uses TRBV5-1 with TRBJ2-7; maybe TRBD2 (6 bases). V was trimmed by 2 bases and J by 6 bases, leaving 15 bases between them. The germline CDR1 and CDR2 sequences are SGHRS and YFSETQ. The CDR3 runs to 14 residues. The CDR3 nucleotides are TGCGCCAGCAGCTTCGGACGGCCCGGGGGCGAGCAGTACTTC. Translation: CASSFGRPGGEQYF.

This clone was seen only a few times. CDR3 sequence reads: CASSATGGLTEAFF. Here the CDR3 DNA reads TGTGCCAGCAGCGCGACAGGGGGCCTCACTGAAGCTTTCTTT. This chain uses TRBV7-6 with TRBJ1-1; TRBD1 aligns across 10 bases. V lost 5 bases and J lost 4; bases outside the gene matches: 4. Germline V gives CDR1 SGHVS, CDR2 FNYEAQ. The length of the CDR3 is 14 residues.

The chain employs TRBV7-2 and TRBJ1-2; no clear D. V gave up 3 bases and J gave up 5 bases, with 10 bases separating them. The CDR3 extends over 13 amino acids. Germline values: CDR1 SGHTA, CDR2 FQGNSA. The CDR3 DNA follows: TGTGCCAGCAGCTTTTCAGGACGGTATGGCTACACCTTC. Its translation is CASSFSGRYGYTF.

V and J are TRBV27 and TRBJ2-5; 8 bases line up with TRBD2. Germline V lookup: CDR1 MNHEY, CDR2 SMNVEV (reference sequence). The CDR3 runs 13 residues. V gave up 8 bases and J gave up 4 bases; unmatched junction bases: 6. CDR3 sequence: CASGVGGGETQYF. CDR3 DNA sequence: TGTGCCAGCGGGGTCGGGGGGGGAGAGACCCAGTACTTC.

The CDR3 DNA reads as TGTGCCAGCAGCAAGCAGGGCGTTGAAGCTTTCTTT. Residues: CASSKQGVEAFF. The chain couples TRBV5-6 to TRBJ1-1; maybe TRBD1 (5 bases). Germline CDR1 and CDR2: SGHDT and YYEEEE. CDR3 length: 12 residues. V lost 4 bases and J 7 bases, leaving 11 bases between the germline ends.

This clone was counted a few times. V and J are TRBV9 and TRBJ2-2, with TRBD1 matching over 11 bases. The CDR3 covers 16 residues. Losses at the gene ends were 0 bases for V and 4 bases for J; bases not matched to a gene: 2. In germline, CDR1 is SGDLS, CDR2 YYNGEE. The CDR3 sequence: CASSVGGTGGTGELFF. The CDR3 coding sequence is TGTGCCAGCAGCGTAGGAGGGACAGGGGGCACCGGGGAGCTGTTTTTT.

This clone has just a few counts. One end of the junction does not line up with germline, which may come from a read error. DNA of the CDR3: TGTGCCAGCAGTTTAGGGACAGGGTTTGGCCACGAGCAGTACTTC. This translates into CASSLGTGFGHEQYF. This sequence joins TRBV11-2 and TRBJ2-7; 9 bases map to TRBD1. Germline lookup yields CDR1 SGHAT and CDR2 FQNNGV. The CDR3 covers 15 residues. The complete variable domain, with remaining parts taken from reference TRBV11-2 and TRBJ2-7, reads EAGVAQSPRYKIIEKRQSVAFWCNPISGHATLYWYQQILGQGPKLLIQFQNNGVVDDSQLPKDRFSAERLKGVDSTLKIQPAKLEDSAVYLCASSLGTGFGHEQYFGPGTRLTVT.

The chain links TRBV23-1 to TRBJ2-5; D could derive from TRBD1 or TRBD2 (5 bases each). Being an ORF, TRBV23-1 has a function that is uncertain. V was shortened by 0 bases and J by 7 bases, with 15 bases between the two germline ends. The CDR3 loop spans 15 amino acids. The CDR3, as DNA: TGCGCCAGCAGTCAATCCCCGGGACCGACGGGGACCCAGTACTTC. Translation gives CASSQSPGPTGTQYF.

This chain joins TRBV5-6 and TRBJ1-1; no definite D call. The germline CDR1 and CDR2 sequences are SGHDT and YYEEEE. The CDR3 spans 14 residues. The ends were cut back, 4 bases at V and 4 bases at J, with 14 bases in the middle. The CDR3 DNA follows: TGTGCCAGCAGCCCGGACGGAAGAACCACTGAAGCTTTCTTT. This sequence encodes CASSPDGRTTEAFF.

This clone has just a few counts. The rearrangement links TRBV7-2 to TRBJ2-7; 7 bases match TRBD2. The CDR3 loop spans 15 amino acids. J was trimmed by 3 bases and V by 5 bases; bases with no gene match: 10. CDR1 SGHTA and CDR2 FQGNSA come from the germline V gene. Written as DNA, the CDR3 is TGTGCCAGCAGCCCCCCGACTAGCTACATCTACGAGCAGTACTTC. Its protein is CASSPPTSYIYEQYF.

This clone has just a few counts. The chain employs TRBV30 and TRBJ1-1; D is ambiguous. In germline, CDR1 is GTSNPN, CDR2 SVGIG (reference sequence). Trimming left V 3 bases short and J 5 bases short, with 10 bases between. There are 12 residues in the CDR3. The CDR3 nucleotides read TGTGCCTGGAGCCAAGGTTGGACTGAAGCTTTCTTT. This sequence encodes CAWSQGWTEAFF.

This clone has just a few counts. V gene TRBV7-2 combines with J gene TRBJ2-2; perhaps TRBD1 as D (7 bases). This CDR3 has 14 amino acids. With 7 bases removed from V and 4 bases from J, the gap between germline ends came to 13 bases. Per the germline V gene, CDR1 is SGHTA and CDR2 is FQGNSA. DNA for the CDR3: TGTGCCAGCACATCAGGGGGAGGCACCGGGGAGCTGTTTTTT. It is translated as CASTSGGGTGELFF.

This clone was counted only a few times. This sequence joins TRBV12-2 and TRBJ2-2; the table names TRBD1, a call not compared with the DNA. TRBV12-2 is listed as a pseudogene. The CDR3 totals 12 residues. The CDR3 DNA follows: TGTGCAAGAAGCAGGCACACCGGGGAGCTGTTTTTT. It specifies CARSRHTGELFF.

This clone turned up a few times. The chain employs TRBV9 and TRBJ1-4; 11 bases are shared with TRBD1. J lost 8 bases, V lost 3 bases, and 0 bases had no gene match. This CDR3 has 13 amino acids. Germline values: CDR1 SGDLS, CDR2 YYNGEE. Here the CDR3 reads CASSGTGGEKLFF. CDR3 coding DNA: TGTGCCAGCAGCGGGACAGGGGGCGAAAAACTGTTTTTT.

Concerning this clone: One junction end disagrees with the germline gene, perhaps due to a read error. The chain uses TRBV28 and TRBJ2-5; no definite D call. Germline values: CDR1 MDHEN, CDR2 SYDVKM. This CDR3 has 15 amino acids. The CDR3 here is CASSLYRNSQKTQYF. CDR3 DNA sequence: TGTGCCAGCAGTTTATATCGAAACAGCCAAAAGACCCAGTACTTC.

This clone has a single count. Possible read error: a much larger clone is one base away. This chain joins TRBV28 and TRBJ2-7; D not certain. This CDR3 is built from 12 residues. Trimming shortened V by 3 bases and J by 2 bases, and 5 bases separated the two germline ends. The V gene's germline CDR1 is MDHEN and CDR2 SYDVKM. CDR3 amino acids: CASSFSAYEQYF. CDR3 DNA: TGTGCCAGCAGTTTTTCGGCCTACGAGCAGTACTTC. Using reference TRBV28 and TRBJ2-7 for the parts outside the CDR3, the full variable domain is DVKVTQSSRYLVKRTGEKVFLECVQDMDHENMFWYRQDPGLGLRLIYFSYDVKMKEKGDIPEGYSVSREKKERFSLILESASTNQTSMYLCASSFSAYEQYFGPGTRLTVT.

This chain connects TRBV6-6 to TRBJ1-1; D gene uncertain. Trimming took 5 bases from V and 6 from J, leaving 16 bases between them. There are 14 residues in the CDR3. Germline loops: CDR1 MNHNY, CDR2 SVGAGI (reference sequence). CDR3 in amino acids: CASSQPPGSPEAFF. The DNA for the CDR3 is TGTGCCAGCAGTCAACCTCCGGGGTCCCCTGAAGCTTTCTTT.

This clone was counted only a few times. A read error may produce the germline difference seen at one junction end. The rearrangement links TRBV20-1 to TRBJ2-3; 8 positions agree with TRBD2. This CDR3 is 11 amino acids long. Germline V gives CDR1 DFQATT, CDR2 SNEGSKA (reference sequence). This CDR3 reads CSASRASGRNF. CDR3 in DNA: TGCAGTGCTAGTAGGGCTAGCGGGCGGAATTTT.